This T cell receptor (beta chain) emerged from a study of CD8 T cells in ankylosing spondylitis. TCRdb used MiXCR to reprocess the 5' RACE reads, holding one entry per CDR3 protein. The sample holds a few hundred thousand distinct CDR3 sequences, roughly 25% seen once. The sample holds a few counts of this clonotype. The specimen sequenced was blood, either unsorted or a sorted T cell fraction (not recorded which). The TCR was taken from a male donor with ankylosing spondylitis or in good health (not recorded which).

CDR3 in DNA: TGCAGTGCCCCCCTAGGAAACACTGAAGCTTTCTTT. The encoded protein is CSAPLGNTEAFF. V usage is TRBV20-1 and J usage is TRBJ1-1; D is undetermined. The germline gives CDR1 DFQATT, CDR2 SNEGSKA (reference sequence). The CDR3 has 12 amino acids. Trimming stripped 6 bases from V and 2 bases from J, with 10 bases between.